The 14 T cell receptor beta chains below were found in one sample sequenced in a study of beta chain features in type 1 diabetes. Isolated RNA was reverse transcribed in full, so expressed TCRB transcripts were sequenced. The repertoire was sequenced with immunoSEQ multiplex PCR; TCRdb's copy has only in-frame clones and lacks some. The profile shows about 320,000 clones, 11% to 15% of them singletons. The sample taken for sequencing was central memory CD4+ T cells from blood. The origin of the receptors is a man aged 25-45 years in good health.

Of note for this clone: With a much larger clone just one base away, this may be a read error. This CDR3 is also generated by other DNA sequences in the sample. V is TRBV6-1 and J is TRBJ2-3; D is unresolved. Looked up from germline, CDR1 is MNHNS and CDR2 is SASEGT. V dropped 3 bases and J dropped 2 bases, with 0 bases sitting between them. CDR3 length equals 11 residues. The chain's CDR3 is CASSDTDTQYF. CDR3 bases: TGTGCCAGCAGTGACACAGATACGCAGTATTTT.

This clone has just a few counts. The chain has TRBV30 and TRBJ2-3; D is undetermined. Germline CDR1 reads GTSNPN; CDR2 reads SVGIG (reference sequence). The CDR3 loop spans 13 amino acids. V dropped 2 bases and J dropped 0 bases, with 6 bases sitting between them. DNA of the CDR3: TGTGCCTGGAGTTTGGCTAGCACAGATACGCAGTATTTT. This translates into CAWSLASTDTQYF.

There are a few counts of this clone. The chain uses TRBV7-7 and TRBJ2-2; maybe TRBD1 (6 bases). Trimming cost V 5 bases and J 2 bases, with 12 bases left between them. The germline V gene has CDR1 SSHAT and CDR2 FNYEAQ (reference sequence). The CDR3 covers 15 residues. CDR3 protein: CASSVSGTNTGELFF. DNA for the CDR3: TGTGCCAGCAGCGTATCCGGGACAAACACCGGGGAGCTGTTTTTT.

Ten or more counts support this clone. The chain combines TRBV10-3 with TRBJ2-1; perhaps TRBD2 as D (6 bases). The germline V gene encodes CDR1 ENHRY and CDR2 SYGVKD. This CDR3 has 12 amino acids. V dropped 11 bases and J dropped 7 bases, with 15 bases sitting between them. The CDR3 coding sequence is TGTGCCTGCGGGACCTGGCGTAATGAGCAGTTCTTC. Amino acids: CACGTWRNEQFF.

This clone was counted a few times. The chain joins TRBV19 to TRBJ1-5; possible D gene TRBD1, 5 bases. From germline, CDR1 is LNHDA and CDR2 SQIVND (reference sequence). This CDR3 spans 11 amino acids. Trimming took 5 bases from V and 10 from J, leaving 9 bases between them. The CDR3 spells CASSDRDPQHF. The CDR3 DNA follows: TGTGCCAGTAGTGACCGGGACCCCCAGCATTTT.

V usage is TRBV7-9 and J usage is TRBJ1-1; no clear D. The CDR3 length is 12 residues. Germline lookup yields CDR1 SEHNR and CDR2 FQNEAQ (reference sequence). The V and J ends lost 3 bases and 10 bases respectively, with 12 bases between them. The CDR3 protein is CASSFPARGAFF. The DNA for the CDR3 is TGTGCCAGCAGCTTTCCCGCCCGGGGAGCTTTCTTT.

V usage is TRBV5-6 and J usage is TRBJ2-3; 7 bases line up with TRBD2. The V and J ends lost 2 bases and 1 base, in that order; junction bases with no gene match: 4. Germline values: CDR1 SGHDT, CDR2 YYEEEE. CDR3 size: 15 residues. CDR3 amino acids: CASSFFGGGTDTQYF. The CDR3 nucleotides read TGTGCCAGCAGCTTCTTTGGGGGGGGCACAGATACGCAGTATTTT.

This clone was detected a few times. The CDR3 region has the DNA TGTGCCAGCAGCAAGGACAGGGGCCACGAGCAGTACTTC. As protein: CASSKDRGHEQYF. This rearrangement joins TRBV6-5 to TRBJ2-7, with TRBD1 identical over 9 bases. The V and J ends lost 6 bases and 5 bases, in that order; junction bases with no gene match: 5. Germline V CDR1 and CDR2: MNHEY, SVGAGI. The CDR3 is made up of 13 amino acids.

The chain combines TRBV10-3 with TRBJ1-1; 7 bases are a match to TRBD1. The CDR3 extends over 14 amino acids. Germline V CDR1 and CDR2: ENHRY, SYGVKD. Germline trimming cut 4 bases from V and 5 bases from J; bases unmatched to any gene: 7. DNA for the CDR3: TGTGCCATCAGTGCAGGGACAGCGGGGACTGAAGCTTTCTTT. Translated: CAISAGTAGTEAFF.

The table lists this clone with a few counts. The V and J genes are TRBV7-8 and TRBJ2-3, with TRBD2 matching over 8 bases. V was clipped by 4 bases and J by 4 bases; unmatched bases: 10. This CDR3 contains 16 residues. Per the germline V gene, CDR1 is SGHVS and CDR2 is FQNEAQ. The CDR3 DNA reads TGTGCCAGCAGCTGGCCCCTAGGCGGGAGGTCAGATACGCAGTATTTT. Amino acid sequence: CASSWPLGGRSDTQYF. Using reference TRBV7-8 and TRBJ2-3 for the parts outside the CDR3, the full variable domain is GAGVSQSPRYKVAKRGQDVALRCDPISGHVSLFWYQQALGQGPEFLTYFQNEAQLDKSGLPSDRFFAERPEGSVSTLKIQRTQQEDSAVYLCASSWPLGGRSDTQYFGPGTRLTVL.

This clone was observed a handful of times. The chain links TRBV9 to TRBJ2-5; TRBD2 agrees at 7 bases. The CDR3 length is 17 residues. Germline CDR1 is SGDLS and CDR2 is YYNGEE. Unmatched junction bases numbered 10, after V lost 0 bases and J lost 2 bases. The CDR3 loop is CASSVDPGGTIQETQYF. CDR3 sequence (DNA): TGTGCCAGCAGCGTAGACCCGGGGGGTACGATTCAAGAGACCCAGTACTTC. Full variable domain (outside the CDR3, taken from reference TRBV9 and TRBJ2-5): DSGVTQTPKHLITATGQRVTLRCSPRSGDLSVYWYQQSLDQGLQFLIQYYNGEERAKGNILERFSAQQFPDLHSELNLSSLELGDSALYFCASSVDPGGTIQETQYFGPGTRLLVL.

This clone was seen a handful of times. V is TRBV19 and J is TRBJ2-5; 7 bases line up with TRBD2. The germline gives CDR1 LNHDA, CDR2 SQIVND (reference sequence). Trimming at V came to 7 bases and at J to 2 bases, leaving 7 bases not matched to a gene. The CDR3 is made up of 14 amino acids. The CDR3 protein is CASNRGVNQETQYF. CDR3 coding DNA: TGTGCCAGTAATCGGGGGGTTAATCAAGAGACCCAGTACTTC. The full variable domain, completed using reference TRBV19 and TRBJ2-5, is DGGITQSPKYLFRKEGQNVTLSCEQNLNHDAMYWYRQDPGQGLRLIYYSQIVNDFQKGDIAEGYSVSREKKESFPLTVTSAQKNPTAFYLCASNRGVNQETQYFGPGTRLLVL.

In its sample, this clone was seen many times. The rearrangement links TRBV5-6 to TRBJ1-3; D may be TRBD1 (6 bases). The germline gives CDR1 SGHDT, CDR2 YYEEEE. CDR3 size: 17 residues. V was trimmed by 1 base and J by 0 bases, leaving 14 bases between them. The CDR3 DNA is TGTGCCAGCAGCTTGAGTCCGGACAGTTTCTCTGGAAACACCATATATTTT. It specifies CASSLSPDSFSGNTIYF.

The chain joins TRBV28 to TRBJ2-7; D may be TRBD2 (5 bases). The V and J ends lost 5 bases and 3 bases respectively, with 20 bases between them. The CDR3 spans 16 residues. The germline CDR1 and CDR2 sequences are MDHEN and SYDVKM. CDR3 DNA sequence: TGTGCCAGCAGTCCCGGATCCGGCGGGTTTTACTACGAGCAGTACGTC. This gives the protein CASSPGSGGFYYEQYV.